These T cell receptor beta chains were read from a single sample in a study of T cell changes during pregnancy in multiple sclerosis. Data came from immunoSEQ multiplex PCR; TCRdb stores just in-frame clones and leaves some out. The profile shows some 38,000 clones, around nine tenths of them singletons. Sequences were derived from CD4+ T cells from peripheral blood mononuclear cells, sampled in the second trimester of pregnancy. These receptors all come from a female donor in good health, enrolled as a control in a pregnancy study. Both conserved end residues are part of each CDR3. A D gene is named only where the DNA matches it firmly. Expanded clones are given a class, and other clones once, few, many or no size at all.

D,length,V,J,size,CDR3,DNA
NA,15,TRBV6-4,TRBJ2-1,NA,CASSDGAGEGNEQFF,TGTGCCAGCAGTGACGGGGCAGGGGAAGGCAATGAGCAGTTCTTC
TRBD1,15,TRBV6-5,TRBJ1-4,NA,CASSWTGGEDEKLFF,TGTGCCAGCAGTTGGACAGGGGGGGAGGATGAAAAACTGTTTTTT
NA,17,TRBV13,TRBJ1-1,NA,CASSLGGFSDPNPFAFF,TGTGCCAGCAGCTTAGGCGGGTTCTCGGATCCCAATCCTTTCGCTTTCTTT
TRBD2,16,TRBV14,TRBJ2-3,NA,CASSLSGGYPTDTQYF,TGTGCCAGCAGCCTTAGCGGGGGGTACCCCACAGATACGCAGTATTTT
TRBD2,17,TRBV9,TRBJ2-2,NA,CASSTRTSGGLGGELFF,TGTGCCAGCAGCACCCGGACTAGCGGGGGCCTTGGGGGGGAGCTGTTTTTT
NA,14,TRBV5-1,TRBJ2-7,once,CASSLPGQSYEQYF,TGCGCCAGCAGCTTACCGGGACAATCCTACGAGCAGTACTTC
TRBD1,19,TRBV5-4,TRBJ1-6,NA,CASSLVSRPGQGWNSPLHF,TGTGCCAGCAGCTTGGTTTCTAGGCCGGGACAGGGGTGGAATTCACCCCTCCACTTT
TRBD1,15,TRBV9,TRBJ2-1,NA,CASGNRDRGSREQFF,TGTGCCAGCGGGAACCGGGACAGGGGTAGTCGGGAGCAGTTCTTC
TRBD2,14,TRBV9,TRBJ2-5,NA,CASSMTSGEETQYF,TGTGCCAGCAGTATGACTAGCGGGGAAGAGACCCAGTACTTC
TRBD2,16,TRBV7-8,TRBJ2-5,NA,CASRRLAGGLLETQYF,TGTGCCAGCAGACGTCTAGCGGGGGGGCTCCTCGAGACCCAGTACTTC
TRBD2,15,TRBV2,TRBJ2-5,NA,CASSAQRGGQETQYF,TGTGCCAGCAGTGCGCAACGGGGGGGGCAAGAGACCCAGTACTTC
NA,13,TRBV7-9,TRBJ1-2,NA,CASSSRGNYGYTF,TGTGCCAGCAGCTCAAGGGGCAACTATGGCTACACCTTC
NA,15,TRBV5-1,TRBJ1-2,NA,CASSTTSTANYGYTF,TGCGCCAGCAGCACGACGTCGACAGCTAACTATGGCTACACCTTC
TRBD2,16,TRBV7-8,TRBJ2-5,NA,CASSLVRRTSGETQYF,TGTGCCAGCAGCTTAGTTCGTCGGACTAGCGGAGAGACCCAGTACTTC
NA,14,TRBV27,TRBJ1-5,NA,CASSLGGGSQPQHF,TGTGCCAGCAGCCTCGGTGGGGGGTCTCAGCCCCAGCATTTT
TRBD1,16,TRBV7-2,TRBJ1-6,NA,CASSSQTTGLNSPLHF,TGTGCCAGCAGCTCCCAAACGACAGGGCTAAATTCACCCCTCCACTTT
NA,13,TRBV28,TRBJ1-2,NA,CALGGGADYGYTF,TGTGCCCTCGGGGGGGGCGCAGACTATGGCTACACCTTC
NA,12,TRBV14,TRBJ2-1,NA,CASSPTYNEQFF,TGTGCCAGCAGCCCCACCTACAATGAGCAGTTCTTC
TRBD2,15,TRBV7-3,TRBJ2-5,NA,CASSRGGAGEETQYF,TGTGCCAGCAGCCGTGGGGGAGCGGGGGAAGAGACCCAGTACTTC
NA,13,TRBV19,TRBJ2-5,NA,CASRASGRETQYF,TGTGCCAGTAGGGCGTCGGGTAGAGAGACCCAGTACTTC
NA,15,TRBV4-1,TRBJ2-5,NA,CASSQSWPEQETQYF,TGCGCCAGCAGCCAATCTTGGCCCGAACAAGAGACCCAGTACTTC
NA,13,TRBV7-9,TRBJ1-2,NA,CASSVSGGDGYTF,TGTGCCAGCAGCGTGAGTGGAGGCGATGGCTACACCTTC
NA,13,TRBV9,TRBJ1-5,NA,CASSVDLGQPQHF,TGTGCCAGCAGCGTAGATCTAGGACAGCCCCAGCATTTT
NA,13,TRBV18,TRBJ1-1,NA,CASSPKQNTEAFF,TGTGCCAGCTCACCAAAACAAAACACTGAAGCTTTCTTT
TRBD1,15,TRBV4-3,TRBJ1-5,NA,CASSQDRDRYQPQHF,TGCGCCAGCAGCCAAGATCGGGACAGGTATCAGCCCCAGCATTTT
NA,14,TRBV28,TRBJ1-5,NA,CASSPGGGGQPQHF,TGTGCCAGCAGCCCGGGCGGCGGGGGTCAGCCCCAGCATTTT
NA,12,TRBV5-1,TRBJ2-5,NA,CASKMTQGTQYF,TGCGCCAGCAAAATGACTCAAGGGACCCAGTACTTC
TRBD1,16,TRBV4-2,TRBJ1-2,NA,CASSQARTGGYYGYTF,TGTGCCAGCAGCCAAGCCCGGACAGGGGGCTACTATGGCTACACCTTC
TRBD2,15,TRBV7-2,TRBJ2-3,NA,CASSTPAGVTDTQYF,TGTGCCAGCAGCACCCCCGCGGGGGTTACAGATACGCAGTATTTT
NA,13,TRBV7-2,TRBJ1-1,NA,CASSPQTETEAFF,TGTGCCAGCAGCCCTCAGACAGAGACTGAAGCTTTCTTT
NA,15,TRBV28,TRBJ1-5,NA,CASSLPGSRNQPQHF,TGTGCCAGCAGTCTACCGGGAAGCCGGAATCAGCCCCAGCATTTT
NA,14,TRBV4-1,TRBJ1-1,NA,CASRGTLKNTEAFF,TGCGCCAGCCGGGGGACTCTAAAGAACACTGAAGCTTTCTTT
NA,14,TRBV13,TRBJ1-2,NA,CASSLGTDTYGYTF,TGTGCCAGCAGCTTAGGTACAGACACCTATGGCTACACCTTC
NA,12,TRBV2,TRBJ2-5,NA,CASKQQKETQYF,TGTGCCAGCAAACAGCAAAAAGAGACCCAGTACTTC
TRBD1,15,TRBV7-2,TRBJ1-1,NA,CASSPIRQGAFEAFF,TGTGCCAGCAGCCCCATTAGGCAGGGGGCCTTTGAAGCTTTCTTT
TRBD1,13,TRBV6-5,TRBJ1-2,NA,CATWSDRDYGYTF,TGTGCCACCTGGTCCGACAGGGACTATGGCTACACCTTC
NA,16,TRBV4-2,TRBJ1-2,NA,CASSQVARNPNYGYTF,TGTGCCAGCAGCCAAGTGGCCAGGAACCCTAACTATGGCTACACCTTC
NA,16,TRBV7-8,TRBJ1-6,NA,CASSPRGNLYNSPLHF,TGTGCCAGCAGCCCCCGGGGAAATCTTTATAATTCACCCCTCCACTTT
TRBD2,12,TRBV10-3,TRBJ2-5,NA,CAMGTSEGTQYF,TGTGCCATGGGAACTAGCGAGGGAACCCAGTACTTC
NA,14,TRBV18,TRBJ2-7,NA,CASSPGLFPYEQYF,TGTGCCAGCTCACCAGGGCTATTCCCCTACGAGCAGTACTTC
NA,15,TRBV9,TRBJ1-3,NA,CASSPRTDRGNTIYF,TGTGCCAGCAGCCCACGGACAGACCGAGGAAACACCATATATTTT
TRBD1,17,TRBV10-3,TRBJ2-6,NA,CAIRSGTGMTGANVLTF,TGTGCCATCAGATCCGGGACAGGGATGACTGGGGCCAACGTCCTGACTTTC
NA,13,TRBV7-8,TRBJ1-4,NA,CASSNGQYGERFF,TGTGCCAGCAGCAACGGACAGTATGGGGAACGGTTTTTT
NA,18,TRBV4-2,TRBJ2-5,NA,CASSQGGGSGGSQETQYF,TGTGCCAGCAGCCAAGGAGGGGGATCGGGGGGCTCGCAGGAGACCCAGTACTTC
NA,15,TRBV6-5,TRBJ2-2,NA,CASRWGTLPGGELFF,TGTGCCAGCAGGTGGGGGACACTGCCTGGCGGGGAGCTGTTTTTT
TRBD2,15,TRBV6-1,TRBJ2-3,once,CASSKTSASTDTQYF,TGTGCCAGCAGCAAGACTAGCGCTAGCACAGATACGCAGTATTTT
TRBD1,20,TRBV11-3,TRBJ2-7,NA,CASSLGLPHSGQEDYYEQYF,TGTGCCAGCAGCTTAGGGCTCCCCCACTCGGGACAGGAAGACTACTACGAGCAGTACTTC
TRBD2,19,TRBV7-7,TRBJ2-2,once,CASSLDSRLGTRETGELFF,TGTGCTAGCAGCTTGGATTCCCGTTTGGGGACTAGGGAAACCGGGGAGCTGTTTTTT
NA,11,TRBV20-1,TRBJ2-5,NA,CSAISGETQYF,TGCAGTGCGATAAGCGGCGAGACCCAGTACTTC